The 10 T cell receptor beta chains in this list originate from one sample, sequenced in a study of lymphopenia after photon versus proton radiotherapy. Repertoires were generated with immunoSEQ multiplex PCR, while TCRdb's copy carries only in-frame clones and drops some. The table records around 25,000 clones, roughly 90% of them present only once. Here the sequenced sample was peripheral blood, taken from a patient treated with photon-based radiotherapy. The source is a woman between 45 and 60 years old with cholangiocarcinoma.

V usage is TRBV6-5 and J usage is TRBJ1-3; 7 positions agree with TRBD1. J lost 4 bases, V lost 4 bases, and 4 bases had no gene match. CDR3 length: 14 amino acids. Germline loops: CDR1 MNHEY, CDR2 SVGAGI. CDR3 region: CASSSGQLGNTIYF. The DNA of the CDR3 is TGTGCCAGCAGTTCGGGACAGTTAGGAAACACCATATATTTT.

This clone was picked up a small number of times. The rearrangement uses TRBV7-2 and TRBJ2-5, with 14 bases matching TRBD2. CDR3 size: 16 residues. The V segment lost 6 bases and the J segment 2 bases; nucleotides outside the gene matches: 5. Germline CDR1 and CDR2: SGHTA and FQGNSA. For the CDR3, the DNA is TGTGCCAGCAGTCGCGGACTAGCGGGGGGACAAGAGACCCAGTACTTC. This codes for CASSRGLAGGQETQYF.

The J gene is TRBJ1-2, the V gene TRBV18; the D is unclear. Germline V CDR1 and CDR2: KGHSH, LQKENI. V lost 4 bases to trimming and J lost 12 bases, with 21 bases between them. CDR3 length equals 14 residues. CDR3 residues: CASSLTQRLEEDTF. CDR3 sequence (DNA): TGTGCCAGCTCACTCACCCAGAGACTGGAGGAGGACACCTTC.

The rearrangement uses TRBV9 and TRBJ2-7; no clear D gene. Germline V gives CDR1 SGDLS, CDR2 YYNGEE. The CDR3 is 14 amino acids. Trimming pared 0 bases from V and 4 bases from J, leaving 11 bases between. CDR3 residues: CASSVGTQNYEQYF. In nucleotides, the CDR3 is TGTGCCAGCAGCGTAGGGACGCAGAATTACGAGCAGTACTTC.

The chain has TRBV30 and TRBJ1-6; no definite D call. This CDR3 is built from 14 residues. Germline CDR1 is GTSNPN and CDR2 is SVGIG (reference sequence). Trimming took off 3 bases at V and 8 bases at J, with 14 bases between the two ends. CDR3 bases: TGTGCCTGGAGCGAACTGACCATCTATTCACCCCTCCACTTT. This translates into CAWSELTIYSPLHF.

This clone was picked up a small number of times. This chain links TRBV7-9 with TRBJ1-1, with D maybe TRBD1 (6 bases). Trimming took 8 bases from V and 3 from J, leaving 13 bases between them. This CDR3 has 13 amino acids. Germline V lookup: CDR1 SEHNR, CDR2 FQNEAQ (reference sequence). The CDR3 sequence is CASRGGWDTEAFF. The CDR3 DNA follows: TGTGCCAGCCGAGGGGGATGGGACACTGAAGCTTTCTTT.

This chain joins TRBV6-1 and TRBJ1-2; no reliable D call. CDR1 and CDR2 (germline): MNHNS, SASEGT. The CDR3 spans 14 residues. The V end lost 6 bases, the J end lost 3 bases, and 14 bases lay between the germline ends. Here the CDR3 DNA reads TGTGCCAGCAGCACCCGAGGGATCCACTATGGCTACACCTTC. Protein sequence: CASSTRGIHYGYTF.

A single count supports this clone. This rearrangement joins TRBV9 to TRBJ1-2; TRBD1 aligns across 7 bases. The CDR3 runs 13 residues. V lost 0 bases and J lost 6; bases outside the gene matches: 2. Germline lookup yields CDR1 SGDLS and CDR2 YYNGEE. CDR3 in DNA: TGTGCCAGCAGCGTAGGACAGGGCGATGGCTACACCTTC. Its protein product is CASSVGQGDGYTF.

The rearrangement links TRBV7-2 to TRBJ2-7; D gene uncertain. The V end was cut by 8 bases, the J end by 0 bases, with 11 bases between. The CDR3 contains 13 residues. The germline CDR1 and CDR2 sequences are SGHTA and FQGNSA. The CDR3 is CASHATNSYEQYF. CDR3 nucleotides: TGTGCCAGCCACGCTACAAACTCCTACGAGCAGTACTTC.

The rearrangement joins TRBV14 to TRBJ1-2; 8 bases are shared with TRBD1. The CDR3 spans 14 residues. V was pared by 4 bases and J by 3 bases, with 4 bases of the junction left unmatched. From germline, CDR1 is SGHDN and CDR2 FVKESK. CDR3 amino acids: CASSPTGVDYGYTF. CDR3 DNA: TGTGCCAGCAGCCCGACAGGGGTCGACTATGGCTACACCTTC.